Below are 25 T cell receptor beta chains sequenced from a single sample in a study of T-cell reconstitution after alpha-beta-depleted transplantation in children. A TCRbeta library incorporating unique molecular identifiers was prepared. TCRdb used MiXCR to reprocess the PCR reads, holding one entry per CDR3 protein. The sample gives fewer than 750,000 distinct CDR3 sequences, roughly a quarter of which show up once; 36% is in the top ten. Sequenced here: PBMCs, sampled before TCRalphabeta/CD19-depleted stem cell transplant. The source of these receptors is a boy under two years old with Wiskott-Aldrich syndrome, due to receive a stem cell transplant.

V and J are TRBV28 and TRBJ2-7; D call uncertain. Germline values: CDR1 MDHEN, CDR2 SYDVKM. V was shortened by 5 bases and J by 6 bases, with 17 bases between the two germline ends. This CDR3 is 14 amino acids long. CDR3 sequence: CASSAGAPIREQYF. The DNA of the CDR3 is TGTGCCAGCAGTGCAGGAGCCCCTATCCGCGAGCAGTACTTC.

In this sample, this clonotype turned up a few times. This chain uses TRBV5-1 with TRBJ2-7; 8 bases fit TRBD2. J gave up 2 bases and V 5 bases, and 6 bases lay outside the gene matches. The CDR3 runs 14 residues. Germline CDR1 is SGHRS and CDR2 is YFSETQ. The CDR3 nucleotides read TGCGCCAGCAGGCTAGCGGGTCCTGCCTACGAGCAGTACTTC. This codes for CASRLAGPAYEQYF.

This clonotype was observed once. V gene TRBV20-1 combines with J gene TRBJ1-4, with TRBD1 as a possible D gene (5 bases). The CDR3 contains 13 residues. The V end was cut by 6 bases, the J end by 0 bases, with 8 bases between. In germline, CDR1 is DFQATT, CDR2 SNEGSKA (reference sequence). Here the CDR3 reads CSADSSTNEKLFF. In nucleotides, the CDR3 is TGCAGTGCCGACAGCTCAACTAATGAAAAACTGTTTTTT.

The rearrangement links TRBV4-1 to TRBJ2-7, with 14 bases aligning to TRBD2. Germline V gene lookup returns CDR1 MGHRA and CDR2 YSYEKL. V lost 4 bases to trimming and J lost 5 bases; unmatched junction nucleotides: 19. This CDR3 is built from 20 residues. CDR3 loop: CASSPLRLAGGPNMLHEQYF. The CDR3 DNA reads TGCGCCAGCAGCCCCCTACGACTAGCGGGAGGGCCGAATATGCTCCACGAGCAGTACTTC.

The chain employs TRBV20-1 and TRBJ2-1; 8 nucleotides align to TRBD1. The CDR3 sequence is 12 residues long. The V and J ends lost 6 bases and 7 bases, in that order; junction bases with no gene match: 5. CDR1 is DFQATT, CDR2 SNEGSKA, per germline (reference sequence). This chain's CDR3 is CSADRVRNEQFF. DNA for the CDR3: TGCAGTGCGGACAGGGTGAGGAATGAGCAGTTCTTC.

This clonotype was detected only a few times. The chain has TRBV7-6 and TRBJ1-2; TRBD1 might be the D (5 bases). The CDR3 has 17 residues. Germline-derived CDR1 and CDR2 are SGHVS and FNYEAQ. V was pared by 2 bases and J by 4 bases, with 20 bases between. The DNA for the CDR3 is TGTGCCAGCAGCTTACTCCAGGGTCCCGTCGGGGCCTATGGCTACACCTTC. It specifies CASSLLQGPVGAYGYTF.

V is TRBV5-1 and J is TRBJ2-5; a possible D gene is TRBD1 (6 bases). V shed 0 bases and J shed 4 bases, with 19 bases lying between them. The CDR3 runs to 17 residues. The germline gives CDR1 SGHRS, CDR2 YFSETQ. CDR3 DNA sequence: TGCGCCAGCAGCTTGGGACAATCAACAGGGAGTGGAGAGACCCAGTACTTC. Translation: CASSLGQSTGSGETQYF. Combining the CDR3 with reference TRBV5-1 and TRBJ2-5 gives the whole variable domain KAGVTQTPRYLIKTRGQQVTLSCSPISGHRSVSWYQQTPGQGLQFLFEYFSETQRNKGNFPGRFSGRQFSNSRSEMNVSTLELGDSALYLCASSLGQSTGSGETQYFGPGTRLLVL.

This clonotype was found a few times. The chain combines TRBV5-1 with TRBJ1-6; D perhaps matches TRBD1 (6 bases). The germline V gene encodes CDR1 SGHRS and CDR2 YFSETQ. The germline V and J ends were trimmed by 4 bases and 7 bases, with 12 bases remaining between them. The CDR3 has 14 residues. The CDR3 sequence: CASSPRTENSPLHF. The CDR3 DNA sequence: TGCGCCAGCAGCCCTCGGACAGAAAATTCACCCCTCCACTTT.

This clonotype was recorded a few times. V is TRBV28 and J is TRBJ2-2, with 8 bases identical to TRBD2. Germline-derived CDR1 and CDR2 are MDHEN and SYDVKM. The CDR3 consists of 17 residues. Germline trimming cut 5 bases from V and 2 bases from J; bases unmatched to any gene: 10. DNA for the CDR3: TGTGCCAGCAGTCGTAGGGTCGGGGGGGCCAACACCGGGGAGCTGTTTTTT. This translates into CASSRRVGGANTGELFF.

The genes are TRBV5-1 and TRBJ2-2; 8 bases are a match to TRBD2. This CDR3 region has 15 residues. CDR1 and CDR2 from the germline V gene are SGHRS and YFSETQ. Germline trimming cut 4 bases from V and 6 bases from J; bases unmatched to any gene: 8. The CDR3 bases are TGCGCCAGCAGCCGAGCGGGAGTAGGCCCCGGGGAGCTGTTTTTT. Translating gives CASSRAGVGPGELFF.

The chain carries TRBV6-5 and TRBJ1-1; TRBD1 is a possible D gene (5 bases). The CDR3 totals 14 residues. V lost 2 bases and J lost 5, with 12 bases in between. From germline, CDR1 is MNHEY and CDR2 SVGAGI. As DNA, the CDR3 is TGTGCCAGCAGTTACGTCCAGGGTGGTACTGAAGCTTTCTTT. Translated: CASSYVQGGTEAFF.

This clonotype was observed a handful of times. V usage is TRBV10-3 and J usage is TRBJ2-2, with 8 bases lining up with TRBD2. The CDR3 loop spans 16 amino acids. Trimming cost V 2 bases and J 0 bases; bases outside gene matches: 2. From germline, CDR1 is ENHRY and CDR2 SYGVKD. The CDR3 region has the DNA TGTGCCATCAGTGAGGGTAGCGGGACGAACACCGGGGAGCTGTTTTTT. Amino acid sequence: CAISEGSGTNTGELFF.

The chain uses TRBV5-1 and TRBJ2-2; a possible D gene is TRBD1 (6 bases). CDR1 SGHRS and CDR2 YFSETQ come from the germline V gene. The CDR3 totals 16 residues. V lost 2 bases and J 4 bases, leaving 15 bases between the germline ends. The CDR3 spells CASSLRDTFSTGELFF. The CDR3 coding sequence is TGCGCCAGCAGCTTACGGGACACCTTCAGCACCGGGGAGCTGTTTTTT. The full variable domain, in which reference TRBV5-1 and TRBJ2-2 provide the parts outside the CDR3, is KAGVTQTPRYLIKTRGQQVTLSCSPISGHRSVSWYQQTPGQGLQFLFEYFSETQRNKGNFPGRFSGRQFSNSRSEMNVSTLELGDSALYLCASSLRDTFSTGELFFGEGSRLTVL.

This clonotype has a handful of counts. The chain is built from TRBV12-3 or TRBV12-4 and TRBJ1-4, with TRBD1 matching 8 bases. V was clipped by 5 bases and J by 10 bases; unmatched bases: 12. This CDR3 is 15 amino acids long. CDR3 in amino acids: CASSLSGTGVRKLFF. The CDR3 DNA sequence: TGTGCCAGCAGTCTCTCCGGGACAGGCGTGAGAAAACTGTTTTTT.

This clonotype has just a few counts. The V and J genes are TRBV28 and TRBJ2-7; TRBD2 aligns across 9 bases. V trimming: 1 base; J trimming: 0 bases; junction bases outside the gene matches: 1. This CDR3 has 15 residues. CDR1 is MDHEN and CDR2 is SYDVKM in the germline V gene. CDR3 protein: CASSLLREGSYEQYF. CDR3 nucleotide sequence: TGTGCCAGCAGTTTATTGCGGGAGGGCTCCTACGAGCAGTACTTC.

V is TRBV20-1 and J is TRBJ2-6, with D unresolved. Germline CDR1 and CDR2: DFQATT and SNEGSKA (reference sequence). The CDR3 sequence is 11 residues long. V lost 6 bases to trimming and J lost 4 bases, with 4 bases between them. CDR3 DNA: TGCAGTGCCCAGGGGGCCAACGTCCTGACTTTC. It encodes CSAQGANVLTF.

The V and J genes are TRBV19 and TRBJ1-5; TRBD1 aligns across 9 bases. This CDR3 region has 16 residues. Germline V gene data show CDR1 as LNHDA and CDR2 as SQIVND (reference sequence). V trimming: 8 bases; J trimming: 2 bases; junction bases outside the gene matches: 10. The CDR3 sequence is CASCRGTGLRNQPQHF. The CDR3 DNA is TGTGCCAGTTGCCGCGGGACAGGGCTCCGCAATCAGCCCCAGCATTTT.

V and J are TRBV4-1 and TRBJ2-1; 14 nucleotides align to TRBD2. The CDR3 is 16 residues long. Germline values: CDR1 MGHRA, CDR2 YSYEKL. After removal of 4 bases from V and 7 bases from J, the junction contained 6 bases not matched to a gene. The CDR3 DNA reads TGCGCCAGCAGCCGGCGACTAGCGGGAGGGGGAAATGAGCAGTTCTTC. Encoded protein: CASSRRLAGGGNEQFF.

In this sample, this clonotype turned up a few times. This chain uses TRBV5-1 with TRBJ1-2; D unresolved. In germline, CDR1 is SGHRS, CDR2 YFSETQ. There are 14 residues in the CDR3. The V and J ends lost 5 bases and 2 bases respectively, with 13 bases between them. The CDR3: CASRFTEINYGYTF. Here the CDR3 DNA reads TGCGCCAGCAGATTTACAGAGATCAACTATGGCTACACCTTC.

The chain combines TRBV29-1 with TRBJ1-2; D is uncertain. The V gene lost 4 bases and the J gene lost 7 bases, with 16 bases spanning the gap. The CDR3 is 13 amino acids. Germline loops: CDR1 SQVTM, CDR2 ANQGSEA. The CDR3 loop reads CSVVDGYGSGYTF. CDR3 sequence (DNA): TGCAGCGTTGTAGACGGATATGGGTCTGGCTACACCTTC.

The gene calls are TRBV14 and TRBJ2-3; D unresolved. Between the trimmed V and J ends, which lost 1 base and 4 bases, there was a span of 6 bases. This CDR3 region has 13 residues. CDR1 SGHDN and CDR2 FVKESK come from the germline V gene. DNA of the CDR3: TGTGCCAGCAGCCAAGTGCTGGCAGATACGCAGTATTTT. Translated: CASSQVLADTQYF.

This clonotype occurred a few times. The chain joins TRBV20-1 to TRBJ2-3, with D possibly TRBD2 on 6 matching bases. Trimming removed 7 bases from V and 1 base from J, with 18 bases in between. Germline CDR1 DFQATT, CDR2 SNEGSKA (reference sequence). The CDR3 consists of 15 residues. Written as DNA, the CDR3 is TGCAGTGGCGGGGACGCCGGGCTCCGCACAGATACGCAGTATTTT. Its protein product is CSGGDAGLRTDTQYF.

The DNA for the CDR3 is TGTGCCAGCAGCCCTTCAGGGTTAGATACGCAGTATTTT. Its translation is CASSPSGLDTQYF. The chain carries TRBV7-2 and TRBJ2-3, with TRBD1 as a possible D gene (5 bases). V lost 5 bases and J 5 bases, leaving 11 bases between the germline ends. Per germline, CDR1 SGHTA and CDR2 FQGNSA. The length of the CDR3 is 13 residues.

The chain combines TRBV12-3 or TRBV12-4 with TRBJ2-2; 8 nucleotides agree with TRBD2. This CDR3 has 16 residues. With V trimmed by 2 bases and J by 6 bases, 8 bases remained unmatched. In nucleotides, the CDR3 is TGTGCCAGCAGTTTATTGGGCGGGAGGTCGGCCGGGGAGCTGTTTTTT. This gives the protein CASSLLGGRSAGELFF.

The chain employs TRBV2 and TRBJ2-7; no definite D call. Trimming left V 8 bases short and J 4 bases short, with 15 bases between. CDR1 SNHLY and CDR2 FYNNEI come from the germline V gene. This CDR3 comprises 13 residues. The CDR3 DNA reads as TGTGCCAGCGGGGTGATAGATACATACGAGCAGTACTTC. This codes for CASGVIDTYEQYF.